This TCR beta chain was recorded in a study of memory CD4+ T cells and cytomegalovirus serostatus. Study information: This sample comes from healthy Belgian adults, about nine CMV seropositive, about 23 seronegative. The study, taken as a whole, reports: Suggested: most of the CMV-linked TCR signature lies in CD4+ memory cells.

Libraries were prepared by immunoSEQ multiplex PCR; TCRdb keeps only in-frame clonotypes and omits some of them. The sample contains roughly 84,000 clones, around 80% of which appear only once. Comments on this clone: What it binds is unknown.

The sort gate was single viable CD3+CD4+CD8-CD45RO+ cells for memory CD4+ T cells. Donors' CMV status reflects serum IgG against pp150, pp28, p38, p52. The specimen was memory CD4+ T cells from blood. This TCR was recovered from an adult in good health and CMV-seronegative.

The CDR3 reads CASSLGRHGETQYF. The CDR3, as DNA: TGTGCCAGCAGCCTCGGTAGGCACGGGGAGACCCAGTACTTC. The chain uses TRBV7-9 and TRBJ2-5; no clear D gene. The CDR3 runs 14 residues. Germline V gene sequence: CDR1 SEHNR, CDR2 FQNEAQ (reference sequence). V was clipped by 5 bases and J by 5 bases, with 15 bases between them.